What follows are 10 T cell receptor beta chains derived from one specimen sequenced in a study of T cell changes during pregnancy in multiple sclerosis. Using immunoSEQ multiplex PCR, the repertoire was profiled, and TCRdb retains in-frame clones only, with some absent. The sample holds about 30,000 clones; under 95% are singletons and the top ten take 4% to 5%. The sequencing here drew on peripheral blood, taken in the second trimester of pregnancy. The source is a female donor in good health, enrolled as a control in a pregnancy study.

The chain recombines TRBV7-2 with TRBJ2-3; weak D call: TRBD1 (6 bases). Trimming shortened V by 2 bases and J by 8 bases, and 11 bases separated the two germline ends. The CDR3 is 13 amino acids. The germline V gene has CDR1 SGHTA and CDR2 FQGNSA. This CDR3 reads CASSLRGSGTQYF. The CDR3 DNA reads TGTGCCAGCAGCTTAAGGGGGTCGGGTACGCAGTATTTT.

The V call is TRBV6-1, the J call TRBJ2-1, with 8 bases aligning to TRBD2. V lost 1 base and J lost 10; bases outside the gene matches: 15. The V gene's germline CDR1 is MNHNS and CDR2 SASEGT. The CDR3 is 17 residues long. This CDR3 reads CASSEETGYSGSGEQFF. The CDR3 bases are TGTGCCAGCAGTGAAGAAACAGGGTACAGCGGGAGCGGGGAGCAGTTCTTC.

This chain uses TRBV6-5 with TRBJ1-1; TRBD1 might be the D (5 bases). Germline CDR1 MNHEY, CDR2 SVGAGI. Between the trimmed V and J ends, which lost 3 bases and 0 bases, there was a span of 14 bases. CDR3 size: 16 residues. CDR3 in DNA: TGTGCCAGCAGTTATGGGGCAGCGGGCGTGAACACTGAAGCTTTCTTT. Translating it yields CASSYGAAGVNTEAFF.

This rearrangement joins TRBV25-1 to TRBJ1-1; TRBD1 matches 8 bases. This CDR3 has 12 residues. V gave up 6 bases and J gave up 6 bases; unmatched junction bases: 3. Per germline, CDR1 MGHDK and CDR2 SYGVNS. For the CDR3, the DNA is TGTGCCAGCAGCCTACAGGGGGCTGAAGCTTTCTTT. Its translation: CASSLQGAEAFF.

The V gene is TRBV30, the J gene TRBJ1-1; TRBD1 aligns across 7 bases. Germline V gives CDR1 GTSNPN, CDR2 SVGIG (reference sequence). The V gene end was trimmed by 5 bases and the J gene end by 4 bases; junction bases not matched to a gene: 13. The CDR3 consists of 15 residues. The CDR3: CAWDLKTGMGTEAFF. The CDR3 DNA is TGTGCCTGGGACCTCAAGACAGGGATGGGCACTGAAGCTTTCTTT.

This chain links TRBV7-9 with TRBJ2-4; TRBD2 agrees at 13 bases. The V and J ends lost 1 base and 4 bases, in that order; junction bases with no gene match: 1. CDR1 is SEHNR and CDR2 is FQNEAQ in the germline V gene (reference sequence). There are 16 residues in the CDR3. The CDR3 DNA reads TGTGCCAGCAGCTTAGTACTAGCGGGGGGGAAAAACATTCAGTACTTC. Its translation is CASSLVLAGGKNIQYF.

V and J are TRBV4-3 and TRBJ2-3; maybe TRBD1 (8 bases). This CDR3 is built from 18 residues. Germline CDR1 is LGHNA and CDR2 is YSLEER. Trimming left V 0 bases short and J 0 bases short, with 16 bases between. CDR3 sequence: CASSQDGQGLTSTDTQYF. CDR3 DNA: TGCGCCAGCAGCCAAGACGGACAGGGACTAACTAGCACAGATACGCAGTATTTT.

The rearrangement joins TRBV28 to TRBJ2-3; TRBD1 agrees at 12 bases. With V trimmed by 6 bases and J by 3 bases, 10 bases remained unmatched. The CDR3 contains 17 residues. CDR1 is MDHEN and CDR2 is SYDVKM in the germline V gene. As DNA, the CDR3 is TGTGCCAGCAGCGATTTGGGACAGGGGGCGGCGACAGATACGCAGTATTTT. It specifies CASSDLGQGAATDTQYF.

The count of this clone is one. The chain uses TRBV5-1 and TRBJ2-7; a possible D gene is TRBD2 (6 bases). Germline V gene lookup returns CDR1 SGHRS and CDR2 YFSETQ. The CDR3 runs 16 residues. V lost 2 bases, J lost 0 bases, and 15 bases lay in between. The CDR3 DNA sequence: TGCGCCAGCAGCTTTCGCAGGGAGGTAGGCTCCTACGAGCAGTACTTC. Translating it yields CASSFRREVGSYEQYF. The entire variable domain, with the rest obtained from reference TRBV5-1 and TRBJ2-7, is as follows: KAGVTQTPRYLIKTRGQQVTLSCSPISGHRSVSWYQQTPGQGLQFLFEYFSETQRNKGNFPGRFSGRQFSNSRSEMNVSTLELGDSALYLCASSFRREVGSYEQYFGPGTRLTVT.

The chain is built from TRBV9 and TRBJ1-3; D call uncertain. This CDR3 region has 14 residues. Looked up from germline, CDR1 is SGDLS and CDR2 is YYNGEE. The V gene lost 6 bases and the J gene lost 4 bases, with 14 bases spanning the gap. The CDR3 DNA reads TGTGCCAGCACAAGAGAGCTTCAAGGAAACACCATATATTTT. Its protein product is CASTRELQGNTIYF.